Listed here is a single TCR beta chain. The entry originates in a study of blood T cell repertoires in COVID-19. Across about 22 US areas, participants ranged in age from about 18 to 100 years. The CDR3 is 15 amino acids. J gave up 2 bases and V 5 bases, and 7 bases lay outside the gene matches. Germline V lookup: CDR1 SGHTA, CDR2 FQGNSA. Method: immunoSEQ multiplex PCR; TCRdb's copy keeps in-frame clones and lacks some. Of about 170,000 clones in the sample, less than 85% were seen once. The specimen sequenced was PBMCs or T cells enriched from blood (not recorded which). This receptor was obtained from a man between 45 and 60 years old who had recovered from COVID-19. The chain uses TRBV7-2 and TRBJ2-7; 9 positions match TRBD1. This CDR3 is CASSPQDRGAYEQYF. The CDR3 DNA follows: TGTGCCAGCAGCCCACAGGACAGGGGAGCCTACGAGCAGTACTTC.